This T cell receptor beta chain stems from a study of cytotoxic CD8 clonotypes in ibrutinib-treated CLL. Study-level background: Included were about 11 relapsed/refractory and 15 treatment-naive patients, of whom about 18 were IGHV unmutated.

Assay used: immunoSEQ multiplex PCR; TCRdb lists only in-frame clones, some missing. The repertoire includes 20,000 to 30,000 clones, approximately 67% of them detected once, and 45% to 60% sits in the top ten. The V end lost 3 bases, the J end lost 6 bases, and 16 bases lay between the germline ends. The CDR3 sequence is 14 residues long. Germline V CDR1 and CDR2: SGHNT, YYREEE (reference sequence). Broader study findings: Sample timing was unmatched between remission and later-progressing patients; lymph nodes unstudied.

TCR beta library input comprised roughly 2.2 micrograms of genomic DNA from cryopreserved PBMCs. To note about this clone: No antigen is known for it.

The sequence came from a human donor with chronic lymphocytic leukemia. The sequencing used PBMCs, collected at disease progression, from a patient treated with ibrutinib. The rearrangement joins TRBV5-4 to TRBJ2-7; either TRBD1 or TRBD2 may supply D (6 bases each). Here the CDR3 DNA reads TGTGCCAGCAGCTCCCCGGGGGCTCCTTCCGAGCAGTACTTC. This translates into CASSSPGAPSEQYF.